These 7 T cell receptor beta chains were sequenced from one sample in a study of response to subunit inactivated influenza vaccine (dated by TCRdb to between 2017 and 2018). The library was generated by RT-PCR. Sequenced using an Illumina HiSeq 2500. TCRdb redid the processing of the public reads, applying fastp at Q25 and MiXCR, and retained in-frame beta chains. Records with the same CDR3 protein are collapsed into one entry carrying the most frequent genes and DNA. In all, the sample holds more than 400,000 distinct CDR3 sequences, and 11% of those were seen once. In total, the top ten clones hold approximately 12% of the sample. The time point label of this sample denotes: 45 to 55 days after influenza vaccine administration. Sequences were derived from PBMCs from blood, sampled 45 days after vaccination. The receptor source for this set is a man aged 50 or older who received an inactivated influenza vaccine. Donor details come from another sample of the same person, matched by shared clones.

This clonotype occurred a few times. The chain carries TRBV7-2 and TRBJ2-7; possible D gene TRBD1, 5 bases. V dropped 3 bases and J dropped 3 bases, with 9 bases sitting between them. From germline, CDR1 is SGHTA and CDR2 FQGNSA. CDR3 length equals 13 residues. The CDR3 nucleotides are TGTGCCAGCAGCTTTAGACAGTACTACGAGCAGTACTTC. This translates into CASSFRQYYEQYF.

This clonotype was counted many times. This chain uses TRBV7-8 with TRBJ2-7; tentative D call: TRBD1 (6 bases). Germline CDR1 SGHVS, CDR2 FQNEAQ. Between the trimmed V and J ends, which lost 2 bases and 4 bases, there was a span of 12 bases. The CDR3 is 14 residues long. CDR3 DNA: TGTGCCAGCAGCTTATCACAGGGTGGATACGAGCAGTACTTC. Its translation is CASSLSQGGYEQYF.

The CDR3 spells CASGAVGATEAFF. CDR3 in DNA: TGTGCCAGCGGCGCCGTGGGGGCCACTGAAGCTTTCTTT. V is TRBV27 and J is TRBJ1-1, with D possibly TRBD1 on 6 matching bases. The CDR3 has 13 residues. Trimming pared 8 bases from V and 4 bases from J, leaving 14 bases between. The germline V gene encodes CDR1 MNHEY and CDR2 SMNVEV (reference sequence).

This clonotype has at least ten counts. The rearrangement joins TRBV20-1 to TRBJ2-5; TRBD2 matches at 9 bases. V lost 1 base and J lost 1; bases outside the gene matches: 4. Germline lookup yields CDR1 DFQATT and CDR2 SNEGSKA (reference sequence). The CDR3 covers 15 residues. CDR3 bases: TGCAGTGCTAGAGGACTAGCGGTAATCCAAGAGACCCAGTACTTC. It specifies CSARGLAVIQETQYF.

This clonotype was counted many times. J is TRBJ2-5 and V is TRBV5-1; D gene ambiguous. V gave up 7 bases and J gave up 2 bases, with 9 bases separating them. Germline assignment: CDR1 SGHRS and CDR2 YFSETQ. This CDR3 is built from 12 residues. The CDR3 protein is CASQEPQETQYF. The CDR3 coding sequence is TGCGCCAGCCAAGAGCCACAAGAGACCCAGTACTTC.

This clonotype has ten or more counts. The gene calls are TRBV12-3 or TRBV12-4 and TRBJ2-1, with 8 bases that match TRBD2. J lost 3 bases, V lost 4 bases, and 8 bases had no gene match. The CDR3 covers 16 residues. The CDR3 is CASSSLSTSGYNEQFF. The CDR3 nucleotides are TGTGCCAGCAGTTCTCTTAGTACTAGCGGCTACAATGAGCAGTTCTTC.

This clonotype has just a few counts. The V call is TRBV20-1, the J call TRBJ1-2; possible D gene TRBD1, 5 bases. Germline loops: CDR1 DFQATT, CDR2 SNEGSKA (reference sequence). The CDR3 length is 13 residues. V was trimmed by 1 base and J by 4 bases, leaving 10 bases between them. In nucleotides, the CDR3 is TGCAGTGCTAGAGGTTGGGACCGCTATGGCTACACCTTC. This sequence encodes CSARGWDRYGYTF.